Here is one T cell receptor beta chain with its context. Germline CDR1 SGHNT, CDR2 YENEEA. Losses at the gene ends were 8 bases for V and 3 bases for J; bases not matched to a gene: 12. CDR3 size: 15 residues. Profiled with immunoSEQ multiplex PCR; TCRdb holds only in-frame clones, not every one. The sample contains under 250,000 clones, approximately 83% of which appear only once. The data were taken from a study of blood T cell repertoires in COVID-19. Sequenced material: PBMCs or T cells enriched from blood (not recorded which). The chain uses TRBV11-3 and TRBJ1-1; TRBD1 matches at 7 bases. The source of this sequence is a woman aged 35 to 49 who had been exposed to COVID-19. The DNA of the CDR3 is TGTGCCAGCTCAGGGCAGGGGGGTCCGGACACTGAAGCTTTCTTT. Translating gives CASSGQGGPDTEAFF.